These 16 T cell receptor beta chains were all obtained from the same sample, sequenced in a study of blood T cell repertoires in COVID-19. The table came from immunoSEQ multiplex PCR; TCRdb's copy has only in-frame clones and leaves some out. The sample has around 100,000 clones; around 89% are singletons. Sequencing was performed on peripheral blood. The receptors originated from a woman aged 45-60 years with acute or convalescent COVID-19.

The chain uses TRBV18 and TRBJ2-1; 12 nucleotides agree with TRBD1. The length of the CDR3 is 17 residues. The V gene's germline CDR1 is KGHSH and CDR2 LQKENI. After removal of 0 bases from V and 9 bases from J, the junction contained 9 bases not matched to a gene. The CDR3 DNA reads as TGTGCCAGCTCACCACCGTACGGGACAGGGGGCTTTATTGAGCAGTTCTTC. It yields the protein CASSPPYGTGGFIEQFF.

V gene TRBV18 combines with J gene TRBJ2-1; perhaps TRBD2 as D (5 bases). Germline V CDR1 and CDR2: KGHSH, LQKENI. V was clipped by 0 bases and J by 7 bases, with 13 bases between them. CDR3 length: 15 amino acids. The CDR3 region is CASSPPRGLGNEQFF. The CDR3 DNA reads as TGTGCCAGCTCACCACCGCGCGGGCTAGGGAATGAGCAGTTCTTC.

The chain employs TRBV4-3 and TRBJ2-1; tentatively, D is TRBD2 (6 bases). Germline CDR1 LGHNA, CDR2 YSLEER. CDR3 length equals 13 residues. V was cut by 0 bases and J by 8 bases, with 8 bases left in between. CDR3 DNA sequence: TGCGCCAGCAGCCAAGAAACGGGAGATGAGCAGTTCTTC. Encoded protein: CASSQETGDEQFF.

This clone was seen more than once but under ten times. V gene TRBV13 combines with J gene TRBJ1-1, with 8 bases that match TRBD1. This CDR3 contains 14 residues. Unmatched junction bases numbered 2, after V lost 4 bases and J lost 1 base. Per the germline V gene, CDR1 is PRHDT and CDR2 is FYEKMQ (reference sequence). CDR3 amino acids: CASSYGQGNTEAFF. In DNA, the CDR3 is TGTGCCAGCAGCTACGGACAGGGGAACACTGAAGCTTTCTTT. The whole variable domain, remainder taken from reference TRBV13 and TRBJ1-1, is AAGVIQSPRHLIKEKRETATLKCYPIPRHDTVYWYQQGPGQDPQFLISFYEKMQSDKGSIPDRFSAQQFSDYHSELNMSSLELGDSALYFCASSYGQGNTEAFFGQGTRLTVV.

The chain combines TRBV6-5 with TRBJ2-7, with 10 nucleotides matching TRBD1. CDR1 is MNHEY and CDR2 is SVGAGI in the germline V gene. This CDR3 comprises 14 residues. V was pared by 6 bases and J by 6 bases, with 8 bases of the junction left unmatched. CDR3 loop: CASRFRDRGSEQYF. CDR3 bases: TGTGCCAGCAGATTCCGGGACAGGGGAAGCGAGCAGTACTTC.

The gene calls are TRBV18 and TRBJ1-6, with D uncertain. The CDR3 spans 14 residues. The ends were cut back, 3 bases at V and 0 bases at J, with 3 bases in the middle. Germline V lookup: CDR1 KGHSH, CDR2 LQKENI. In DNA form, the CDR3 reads TGTGCCAGCTCACCTAGCTCCTATAATTCACCCCTCCACTTT. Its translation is CASSPSSYNSPLHF.

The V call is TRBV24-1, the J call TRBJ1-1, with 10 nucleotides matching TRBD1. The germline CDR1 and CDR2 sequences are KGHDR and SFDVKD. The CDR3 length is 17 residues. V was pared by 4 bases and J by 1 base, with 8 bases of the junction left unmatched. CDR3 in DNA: TGTGCCACCAGTGACTCCGGGACAGGGGCTTCGAACACTGAAGCTTTCTTT. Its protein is CATSDSGTGASNTEAFF.

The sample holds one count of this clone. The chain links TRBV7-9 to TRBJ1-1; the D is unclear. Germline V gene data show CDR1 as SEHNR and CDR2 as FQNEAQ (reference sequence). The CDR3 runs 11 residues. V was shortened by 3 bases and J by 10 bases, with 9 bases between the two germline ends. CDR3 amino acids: CASSFGDGAFF. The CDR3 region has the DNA TGTGCCAGCAGCTTCGGGGATGGAGCTTTCTTT. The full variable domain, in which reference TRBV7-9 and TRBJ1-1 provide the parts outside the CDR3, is DTGVSQNPRHKITKRGQNVTFRCDPISEHNRLYWYRQTLGQGPEFLTYFQNEAQLEKSRLLSDRFSAERPKGSFSTLEIQRTEQGDSAMYLCASSFGDGAFFGQGTRLTVV.

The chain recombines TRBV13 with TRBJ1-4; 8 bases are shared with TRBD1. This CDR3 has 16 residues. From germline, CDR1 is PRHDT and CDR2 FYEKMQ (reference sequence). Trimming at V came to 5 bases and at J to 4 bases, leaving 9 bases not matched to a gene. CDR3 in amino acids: CASSQWTGPYNEKLFF. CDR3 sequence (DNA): TGTGCCAGCAGCCAATGGACAGGGCCCTATAATGAAAAACTGTTTTTT. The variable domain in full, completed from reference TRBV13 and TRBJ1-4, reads AAGVIQSPRHLIKEKRETATLKCYPIPRHDTVYWYQQGPGQDPQFLISFYEKMQSDKGSIPDRFSAQQFSDYHSELNMSSLELGDSALYFCASSQWTGPYNEKLFFGSGTQLSVL.

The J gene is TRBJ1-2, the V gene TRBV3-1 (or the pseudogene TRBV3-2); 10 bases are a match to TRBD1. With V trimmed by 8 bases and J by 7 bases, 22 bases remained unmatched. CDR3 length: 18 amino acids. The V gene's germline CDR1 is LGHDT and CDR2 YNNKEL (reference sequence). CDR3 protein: CASVDTGTGDYSTGGYTF. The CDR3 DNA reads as TGTGCCAGCGTAGATACCGGGACAGGGGACTACAGTACGGGTGGCTACACCTTC.

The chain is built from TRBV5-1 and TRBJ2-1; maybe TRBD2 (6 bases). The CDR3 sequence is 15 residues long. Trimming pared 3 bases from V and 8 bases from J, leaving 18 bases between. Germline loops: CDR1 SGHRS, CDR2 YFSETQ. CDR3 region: CASSSATPSVDEQFF. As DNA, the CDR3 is TGCGCCAGCAGCTCGGCGACCCCTAGCGTCGATGAGCAGTTCTTC.

In nucleotides, the CDR3 is TGTGCCAGCAGCCCGAGACAGGGGGCTTCGGACTTCACCGGGGAGCTGTTTTTT. It yields the protein CASSPRQGASDFTGELFF. The V gene is TRBV14, the J gene TRBJ2-2; TRBD1 aligns across 10 bases. The CDR3 extends over 18 amino acids. V lost 4 bases, J lost 4 bases, and 12 bases stayed unmatched. The germline V gene encodes CDR1 SGHDN and CDR2 FVKESK.

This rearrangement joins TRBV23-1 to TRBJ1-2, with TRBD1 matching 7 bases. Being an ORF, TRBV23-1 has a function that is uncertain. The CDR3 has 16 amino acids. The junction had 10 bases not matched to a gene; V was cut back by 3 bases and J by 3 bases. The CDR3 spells CASSHFLQGFDYGYTF. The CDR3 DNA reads TGCGCCAGCAGTCATTTCCTACAGGGGTTCGACTATGGCTACACCTTC.

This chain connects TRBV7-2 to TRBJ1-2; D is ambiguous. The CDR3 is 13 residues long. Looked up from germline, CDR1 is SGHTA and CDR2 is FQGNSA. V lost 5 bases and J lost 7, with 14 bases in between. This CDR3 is CASSEEIGFGYTF. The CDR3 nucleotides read TGTGCCAGCAGCGAGGAGATTGGGTTTGGCTACACCTTC.

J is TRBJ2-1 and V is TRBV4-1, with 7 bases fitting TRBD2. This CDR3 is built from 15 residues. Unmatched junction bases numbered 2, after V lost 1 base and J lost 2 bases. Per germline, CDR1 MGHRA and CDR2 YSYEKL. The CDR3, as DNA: TGCGCCAGCAGCCAAGGGGAGGGCACCTACAATGAGCAGTTCTTC. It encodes CASSQGEGTYNEQFF.

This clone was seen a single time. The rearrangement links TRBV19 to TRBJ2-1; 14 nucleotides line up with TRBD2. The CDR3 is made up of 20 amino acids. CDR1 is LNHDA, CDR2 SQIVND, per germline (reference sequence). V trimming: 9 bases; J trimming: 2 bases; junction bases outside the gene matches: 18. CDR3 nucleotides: TGTGCCAGCTGGGACGGCGAGGGACTAGCGGGAGTCCCAACCTACAATGAGCAGTTCTTC. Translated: CASWDGEGLAGVPTYNEQFF.